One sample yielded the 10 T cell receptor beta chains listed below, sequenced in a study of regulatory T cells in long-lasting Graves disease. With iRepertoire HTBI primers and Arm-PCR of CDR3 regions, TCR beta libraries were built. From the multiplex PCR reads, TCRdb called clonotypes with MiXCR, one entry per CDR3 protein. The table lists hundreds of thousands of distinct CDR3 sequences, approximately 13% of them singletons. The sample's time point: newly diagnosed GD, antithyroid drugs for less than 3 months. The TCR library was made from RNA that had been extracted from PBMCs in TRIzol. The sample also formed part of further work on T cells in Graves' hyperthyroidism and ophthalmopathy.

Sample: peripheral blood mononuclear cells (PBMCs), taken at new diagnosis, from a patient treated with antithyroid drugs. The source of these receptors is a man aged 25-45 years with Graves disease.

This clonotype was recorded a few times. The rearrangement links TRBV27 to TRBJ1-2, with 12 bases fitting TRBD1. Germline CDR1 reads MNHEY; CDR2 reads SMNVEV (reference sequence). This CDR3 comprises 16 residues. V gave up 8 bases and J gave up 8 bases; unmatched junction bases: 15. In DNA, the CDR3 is TGTGCCAGCTCCCCAGGGGACAGGGGGCGATGGGTCGGCTACACCTTC. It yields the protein CASSPGDRGRWVGYTF.

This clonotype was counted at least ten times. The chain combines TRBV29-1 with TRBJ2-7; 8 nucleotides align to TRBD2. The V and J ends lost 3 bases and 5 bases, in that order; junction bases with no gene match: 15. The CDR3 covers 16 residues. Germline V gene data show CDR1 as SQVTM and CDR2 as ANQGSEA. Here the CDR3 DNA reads TGCAGCGTTGATGGTGCAAGCGGGAGTTCTGCCGACGAGCAGTACTTC. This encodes CSVDGASGSSADEQYF.

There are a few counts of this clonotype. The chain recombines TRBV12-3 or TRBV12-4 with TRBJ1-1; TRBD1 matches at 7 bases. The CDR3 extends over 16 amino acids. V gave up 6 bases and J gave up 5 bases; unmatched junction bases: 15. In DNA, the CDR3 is TGTGCCAGCAGGGGGTTCACAGGGGTATGGTTGACTGAAGCTTTCTTT. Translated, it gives CASRGFTGVWLTEAFF.

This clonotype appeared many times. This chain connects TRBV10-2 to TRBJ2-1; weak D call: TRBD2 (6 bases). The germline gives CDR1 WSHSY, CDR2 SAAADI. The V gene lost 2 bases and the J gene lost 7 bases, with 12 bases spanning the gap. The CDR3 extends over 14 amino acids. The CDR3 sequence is CASSEVTGVNEQFF. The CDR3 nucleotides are TGCGCCAGCAGTGAGGTGACGGGAGTGAATGAGCAGTTCTTC.

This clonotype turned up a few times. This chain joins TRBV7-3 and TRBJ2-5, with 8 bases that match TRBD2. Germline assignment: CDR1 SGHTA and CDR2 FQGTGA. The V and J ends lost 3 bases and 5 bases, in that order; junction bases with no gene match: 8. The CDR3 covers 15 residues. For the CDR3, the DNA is TGTGCCAGCAGCTTGGAATCGGCTAGCGGGGAGACCCAGTACTTC. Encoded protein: CASSLESASGETQYF.

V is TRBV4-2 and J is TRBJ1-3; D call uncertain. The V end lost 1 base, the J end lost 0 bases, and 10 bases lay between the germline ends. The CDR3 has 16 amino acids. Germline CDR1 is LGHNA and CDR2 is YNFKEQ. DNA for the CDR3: TGTGCCAGCAGCCAAGTCATCAGATCCTCTGGAAACACCATATATTTT. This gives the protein CASSQVIRSSGNTIYF.

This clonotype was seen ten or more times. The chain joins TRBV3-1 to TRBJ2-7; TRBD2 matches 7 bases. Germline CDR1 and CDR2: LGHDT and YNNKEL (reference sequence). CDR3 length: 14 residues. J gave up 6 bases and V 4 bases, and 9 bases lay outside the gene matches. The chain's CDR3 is CASSPRLAEGEQYF. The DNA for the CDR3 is TGTGCCAGCAGCCCTCGGCTAGCGGAGGGCGAGCAGTACTTC.

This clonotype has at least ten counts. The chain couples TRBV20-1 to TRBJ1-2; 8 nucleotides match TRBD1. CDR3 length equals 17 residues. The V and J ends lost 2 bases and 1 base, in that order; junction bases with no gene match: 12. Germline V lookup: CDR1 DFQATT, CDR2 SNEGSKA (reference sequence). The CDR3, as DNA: TGCAGTGCTAGACCCGGGACAGGCGTCAACTTTAACTATGGCTACACCTTC. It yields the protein CSARPGTGVNFNYGYTF.

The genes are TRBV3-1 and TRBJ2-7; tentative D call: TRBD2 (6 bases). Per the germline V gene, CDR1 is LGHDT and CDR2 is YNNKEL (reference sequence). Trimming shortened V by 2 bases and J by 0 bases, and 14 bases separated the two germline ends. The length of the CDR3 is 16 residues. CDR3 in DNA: TGTGCCAGCAGCCAACGCCCAGGGCGGGACTCCTACGAGCAGTACTTC. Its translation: CASSQRPGRDSYEQYF.

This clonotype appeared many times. The CDR3 loop is CASSVGPYEQYF. The CDR3 DNA sequence: TGTGCCAGCAGTGTTGGCCCCTACGAGCAGTACTTC. The chain joins TRBV2 to TRBJ2-7, with unresolved D. With 4 bases removed from V and 2 bases from J, the gap between germline ends came to 6 bases. The CDR3 is made up of 12 amino acids. The germline CDR1 and CDR2 sequences are SNHLY and FYNNEI. Based on the CDR3 plus reference TRBV2 and TRBJ2-7, the full variable domain is EPEVTQTPSHQVTQMGQEVILRCVPISNHLYFYWYRQILGQKVEFLVSFYNNEISEKSEIFDDQFSVERPDGSNFTLKIRSTKLEDSAMYFCASSVGPYEQYFGPGTRLTVT.